The clone carrying this TCR beta chain was detected once. One end of the junction fails to match germline, which may point to a read error. Methods used by the authors: Amplification of reference gene primers was used by the study to estimate nucleated cell counts. The method was immunoSEQ multiplex PCR; TCRdb's version includes in-frame clones alone and lacks a portion of them. Clone size and the V and J calls come from that table; the DNA yielded D and trimming. The profile shows more than 70,000 clones, about nine tenths of them singletons. Germline lookup yields CDR1 MNHEY and CDR2 SVGAGI. The CDR3 consists of 12 residues. The sample originates from a study of blood T cell repertoires in COVID-19. Study overall: Sites in the United States, Italy and Spain provided acute and convalescent COVID-19 samples. PBMCs, B-cell-depleted T cells, or T cells were the source of the cDNA or gDNA that made up the material.

This clonotype originated in a woman aged 45 to 65 with active or convalescent COVID-19. V usage is TRBV6-5 and J usage is TRBJ1-2; TRBD1 might be the D (5 bases). Sequencing used peripheral blood. The CDR3 loop reads CGGYIANYGYTF. CDR3 bases: TGCGGGGGTTACATCGCTAACTATGGCTACACCTTC.